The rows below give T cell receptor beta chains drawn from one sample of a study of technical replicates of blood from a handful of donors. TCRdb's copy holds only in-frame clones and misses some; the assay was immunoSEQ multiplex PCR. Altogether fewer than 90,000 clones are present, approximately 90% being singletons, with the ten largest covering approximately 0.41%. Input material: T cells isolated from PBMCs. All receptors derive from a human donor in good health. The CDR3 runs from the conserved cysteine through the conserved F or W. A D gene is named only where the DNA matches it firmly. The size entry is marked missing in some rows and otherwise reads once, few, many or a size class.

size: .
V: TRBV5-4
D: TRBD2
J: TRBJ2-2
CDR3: CASSLAKIAGENENTGELFF
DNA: TGTGCCAGCAGCTTGGCCAAAATAGCGGGAGAGAACGAGAACACCGGGGAGCTGTTTTTT

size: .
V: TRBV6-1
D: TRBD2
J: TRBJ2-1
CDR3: CASSEGLAGVSEQFF
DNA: TGTGCCAGCAGTGAAGGACTAGCGGGAGTCAGTGAGCAGTTCTTC

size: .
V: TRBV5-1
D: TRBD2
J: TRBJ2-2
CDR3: CASSGLAGVHTGELFF
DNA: TGCGCCAGCAGCGGACTAGCGGGAGTTCACACCGGGGAGCTGTTTTTT

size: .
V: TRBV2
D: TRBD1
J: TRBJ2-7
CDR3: CASRLHRDRDSRYEQYF
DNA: TGTGCCAGCAGACTCCACCGGGACAGGGACTCGCGCTACGAGCAGTACTTC

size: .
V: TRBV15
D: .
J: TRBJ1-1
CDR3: CATSRENRVGTEAFF
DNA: TGTGCCACCAGCAGAGAGAATCGGGTCGGGACTGAAGCTTTCTTT

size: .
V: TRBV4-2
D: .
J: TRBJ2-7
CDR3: CASSHGRYEQYF
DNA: TGTGCCAGCAGCCACGGCAGGTACGAGCAGTACTTC

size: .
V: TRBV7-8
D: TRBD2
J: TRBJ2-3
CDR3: CASSSRTSGSTDTQYF
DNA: TGTGCCAGCAGCTCGAGGACTAGCGGGAGCACAGATACGCAGTATTTT

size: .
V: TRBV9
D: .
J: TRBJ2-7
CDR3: CASSDDRYSYEQYF
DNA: TGTGCCAGCAGCGATGACAGATACTCCTACGAGCAGTACTTC

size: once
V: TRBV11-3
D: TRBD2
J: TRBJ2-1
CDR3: CASSFTPGGGEQFF
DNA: TGTGCCAGCAGCTTCACTCCGGGAGGGGGTGAGCAGTTCTTC

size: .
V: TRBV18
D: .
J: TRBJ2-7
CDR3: CASSGLRGYEQYF
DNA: TGTGCCAGCTCAGGCCTCCGGGGGTACGAGCAGTACTTC

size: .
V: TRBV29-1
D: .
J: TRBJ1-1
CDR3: CSGYDRKAFF
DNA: TGCAGCGGCTACGACAGGAAAGCTTTCTTT

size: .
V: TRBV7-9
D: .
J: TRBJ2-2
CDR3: CASSLATRTATRELFF
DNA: TGTGCCAGCAGCTTGGCCACCCGGACAGCCACCCGGGAGCTGTTTTTT

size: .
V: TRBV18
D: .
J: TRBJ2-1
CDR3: CASSPKLEGEQFF
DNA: TGTGCCAGCTCGCCAAAGCTCGAGGGTGAGCAGTTCTTC

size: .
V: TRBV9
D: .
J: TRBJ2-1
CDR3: CASSVDRVDEQFF
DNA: TGTGCCAGCAGCGTAGACAGGGTCGATGAGCAGTTCTTC

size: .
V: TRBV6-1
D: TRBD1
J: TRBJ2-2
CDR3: CASTRQGVGTGELFF
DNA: TGTGCCAGCACGCGACAGGGAGTGGGCACCGGGGAGCTGTTTTTT

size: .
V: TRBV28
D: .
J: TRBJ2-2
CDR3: CASSFSSVLNTGELFF
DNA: TGTGCCAGCAGTTTCTCTTCGGTCCTCAACACCGGGGAGCTGTTTTTT

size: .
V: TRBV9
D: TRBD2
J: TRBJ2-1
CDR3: CASSVRSGTSAFDEQFF
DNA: TGTGCCAGCAGCGTCCGGTCCGGGACTAGCGCTTTCGATGAGCAGTTCTTC

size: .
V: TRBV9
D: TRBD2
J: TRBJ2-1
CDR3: CASSPMAGGLHNEQFF
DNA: TGTGCCAGCAGCCCTATGGCGGGAGGCCTTCACAATGAGCAGTTCTTC

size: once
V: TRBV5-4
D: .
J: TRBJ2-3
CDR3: CASSLSGGSDTQYF
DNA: TGTGCCAGCAGCTTGAGTGGGGGCTCAGATACGCAGTATTTT

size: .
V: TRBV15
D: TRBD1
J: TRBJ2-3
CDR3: CATSRGQDKDTQYF
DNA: TGTGCCACCAGCAGGGGACAGGACAAGGATACGCAGTATTTT

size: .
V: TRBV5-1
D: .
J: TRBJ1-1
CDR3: CASSSDREIPEAFF
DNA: TGCGCCAGCAGCTCAGACCGGGAGATCCCTGAAGCTTTCTTT

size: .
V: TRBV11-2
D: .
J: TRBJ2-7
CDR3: CASSFQTRDSSSYEQYF
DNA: TGTGCCAGCAGCTTCCAGACCAGGGACTCCAGCTCCTACGAGCAGTACTTC

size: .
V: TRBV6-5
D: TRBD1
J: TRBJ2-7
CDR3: CASSYAGTGTYEQYF
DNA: TGTGCCAGCAGTTATGCCGGGACAGGTACCTACGAGCAGTACTTC

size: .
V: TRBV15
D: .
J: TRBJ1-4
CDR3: CATSRDPLYRANEKLFF
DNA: TGTGCCACCAGCAGAGATCCCCTCTACCGGGCTAATGAAAAACTGTTTTTT

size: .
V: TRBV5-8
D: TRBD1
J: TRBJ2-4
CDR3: CASSLARDRGLMRNIQYF
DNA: TGTGCCAGCAGCTTGGCCCGGGACAGGGGGCTTATGAGGAACATTCAGTACTTC

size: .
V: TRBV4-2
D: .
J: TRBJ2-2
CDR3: CASSQDERYTGELFF
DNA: TGTGCCAGCAGCCAAGATGAACGGTACACCGGGGAGCTGTTTTTT

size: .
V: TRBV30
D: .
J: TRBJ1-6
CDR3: CASRDSYNSPLHF
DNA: TGTGCCAGCCGGGACTCCTATAATTCACCCCTCCACTTT

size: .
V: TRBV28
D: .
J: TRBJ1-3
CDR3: CASSSGIYGNTIYF
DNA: TGTGCCAGCAGTTCAGGGATTTATGGAAACACCATATATTTT

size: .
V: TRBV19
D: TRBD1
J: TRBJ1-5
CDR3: CASSTTGGQQPQHF
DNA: TGTGCCAGTAGTACAACAGGGGGCCAGCAGCCCCAGCATTTT

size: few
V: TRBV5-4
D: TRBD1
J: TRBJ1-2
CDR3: CASRIEDRGIKVYGYTF
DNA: TGTGCCAGCAGAATAGAGGACAGGGGGATCAAGGTCTATGGCTACACCTTC

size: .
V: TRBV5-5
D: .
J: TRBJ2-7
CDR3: CASRASYEQYF
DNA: TGTGCCAGCAGAGCCTCCTACGAGCAGTACTTC

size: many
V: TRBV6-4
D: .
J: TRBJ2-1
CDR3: CASSAQDSSYNEQFF
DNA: TGTGCCAGCAGTGCTCAGGACAGCTCCTACAATGAGCAGTTCTTC

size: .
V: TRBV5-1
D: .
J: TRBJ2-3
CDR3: CASCFERSGGTQYF
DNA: TGCGCCAGCTGCTTCGAGAGGAGCGGCGGTACGCAGTATTTT

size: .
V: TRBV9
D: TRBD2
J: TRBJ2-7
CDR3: CASSGGLAGGSFPYEQYF
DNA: TGTGCCAGCAGCGGGGGACTAGCGGGAGGATCTTTTCCCTACGAGCAGTACTTC

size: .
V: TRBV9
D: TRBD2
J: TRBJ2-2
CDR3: CASSEPLRAGEGPGELFF
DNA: TGTGCCAGCAGCGAGCCCCTTAGAGCGGGAGAGGGGCCCGGGGAGCTGTTTTTT

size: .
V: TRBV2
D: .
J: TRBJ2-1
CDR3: CASSEEAAFSEQFF
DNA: TGTGCCAGCAGTGAAGAGGCGGCATTCTCTGAGCAGTTCTTC

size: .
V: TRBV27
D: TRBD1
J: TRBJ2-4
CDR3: CASSLRTGQNIQYF
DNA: TGTGCCAGCAGTTTGAGGACAGGACAAAACATTCAGTACTTC

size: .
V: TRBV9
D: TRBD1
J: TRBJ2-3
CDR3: CASSLQGVRDTQYF
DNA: TGTGCCAGCAGCTTACAGGGGGTTCGAGATACGCAGTATTTT

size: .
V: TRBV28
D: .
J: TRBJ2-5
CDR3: CASSFLGAGETQYF
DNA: TGTGCCAGCAGTTTTTTAGGGGCCGGTGAGACCCAGTACTTC

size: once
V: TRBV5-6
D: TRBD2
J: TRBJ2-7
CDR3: CASSKYLAGGLYYEQYF
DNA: TGTGCCAGCAGCAAATACCTAGCGGGAGGGCTTTACTACGAGCAGTACTTC

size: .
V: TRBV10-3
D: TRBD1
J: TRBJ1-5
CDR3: CAIRGTGGGNQPQHF
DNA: TGTGCCATCAGGGGGACAGGGGGCGGCAATCAGCCCCAGCATTTT

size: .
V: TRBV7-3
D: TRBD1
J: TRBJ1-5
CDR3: CASSLPGQLNQPQHF
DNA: TGTGCCAGCAGCTTACCGGGACAGCTCAATCAGCCCCAGCATTTT

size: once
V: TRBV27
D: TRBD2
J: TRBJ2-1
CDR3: CASSQILAGGPNEQFF
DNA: TGTGCCAGCAGTCAGATACTAGCGGGAGGGCCCAATGAGCAGTTCTTC

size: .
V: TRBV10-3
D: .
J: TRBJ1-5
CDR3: CAISEGPGNQPQHF
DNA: TGTGCCATCAGTGAGGGGCCAGGGAATCAGCCCCAGCATTTT